A selection of T cell receptor beta chains follows, all from one sample in a study of cytomegalovirus exposure and HLA in healthy donors. Method: immunoSEQ multiplex PCR; TCRdb's copy keeps in-frame clones and lacks some. The repertoire has 170,000 or so clones, 80% of them found once; the top ten carry 1%. The specimen was PBMCs. Receptors were obtained from a woman between 50 and 59 years old in good health and CMV-seropositive. Both conserved end residues are trimmed from each CDR3.

J: TRBJ2-5
V: TRBV6-5
length: 11
CDR3: ASNQGWGETQY

J: TRBJ2-1
V: TRBV7-2
length: 13
CDR3: ASSLGPGGWNEQF

J: TRBJ1-4
V: TRBV6-6
length: 12
CDR3: ASSHREKRNRLF

J: TRBJ2-3
V: TRBV6-6
length: 13
CDR3: ASSRREWFADTQY

J: TRBJ2-7
V: TRBV19
length: 12
CDR3: ASSIANRGYEQY

J: TRBJ2-1
V: TRBV18
length: 9
CDR3: ASSRGQEQF

J: TRBJ1-2
V: TRBV6-1
length: 12
CDR3: ASSGAGGPDGYT

J: TRBJ2-5
V: TRBV7-3
length: 13
CDR3: ASSLGTNVGETQY

J: TRBJ2-2
V: TRBV9
length: 13
CDR3: ASSKGQSNTGELF

J: TRBJ2-7
V: TRBV2
length: 14
CDR3: ASRDATGTGRYEQY

J: TRBJ1-2
V: TRBV7-2
length: 12
CDR3: ASSQRQGRYGYT

J: TRBJ2-7
V: TRBV7-2
length: 14
CDR3: ASSLNRKGVGREQY

J: TRBJ1-5
V: TRBV28
length: 12
CDR3: ASIFTGGHQPQH

J: TRBJ2-3
V: TRBV28
length: 16
CDR3: ASSLPTQLAGSTDTQY

J: TRBJ1-2
V: TRBV5-6
length: 11
CDR3: ASRHRNSYGYT

J: TRBJ1-1
V: TRBV6-1
length: 12
CDR3: ASSPGQMNTEAF

J: TRBJ1-2
V: TRBV6-5
length: 13
CDR3: ASRSPDRADYGYT

J: TRBJ1-1
V: TRBV2
length: 12
CDR3: ASSEGGGYTEAF

J: TRBJ1-1
V: TRBV5-6
length: 15
CDR3: ASSFFRFVGGGTEAF

J: TRBJ2-2
V: TRBV6-1
length: 15
CDR3: ASSEATLGAGTGELF

J: TRBJ1-4
V: TRBV14
length: 15
CDR3: ASSQLDRGTTNEKLF

J: TRBJ2-3
V: TRBV27
length: 9
CDR3: ASKGADTQY

J: TRBJ1-3
V: TRBV9
length: 12
CDR3: ASSSDRGRNTIY

J: TRBJ2-3
V: TRBV7-3
length: 13
CDR3: ASSSTSGRLDTQY

J: TRBJ2-2
V: TRBV9
length: 14
CDR3: ASSAGQGAPTGELF

J: TRBJ2-5
V: TRBV7-2
length: 16
CDR3: ASSPGGLAGGVGETQY

J: TRBJ1-2
V: TRBV7-2
length: 13
CDR3: ASSLDRGNNYGYT

J: TRBJ1-2
V: TRBV6-6
length: 12
CDR3: ASTKLITGCGYT

J: TRBJ2-3
V: TRBV9
length: 14
CDR3: ASSVIDTISTDTQY

J: TRBJ2-1
V: TRBV4-3
length: 14
CDR3: ASGKLAGSSYNEQF

J: TRBJ2-2
V: TRBV5-6
length: 12
CDR3: ASRQGLYTGELF

J: TRBJ1-1
V: TRBV28
length: 13
CDR3: ASQTGGTGNTEAF

J: TRBJ1-3
V: TRBV28
length: 12
CDR3: ASRTGTSGNTIY

J: TRBJ2-3
V: TRBV9
length: 14
CDR3: ASSSRTPTQADTQY

J: TRBJ2-1
V: TRBV5-4
length: 15
CDR3: ASSLRTSGTPLNKQF

J: TRBJ2-2
V: TRBV5-8
length: 15
CDR3: ASSPKGYGRVTGELF

J: TRBJ2-5
V: TRBV18
length: 14
CDR3: ASSPLQGRLQETQY

J: TRBJ1-2
V: TRBV5-6
length: 12
CDR3: ASSLTDTNYGYT

J: TRBJ2-7
V: TRBV2
length: 12
CDR3: ASSYTGGAYEQY

J: TRBJ2-7
V: TRBV7-2
length: 13
CDR3: ASSFGTPSSYEQY

J: TRBJ2-3
V: TRBV9
length: 15
CDR3: ASSVGGGQGRTDTQY

J: TRBJ1-1
V: TRBV7-3
length: 12
CDR3: ASSSPGGVAEAF

J: TRBJ1-5
V: TRBV28
length: 13
CDR3: ASSLGDRVYQPQH

J: TRBJ2-7
V: TRBV4-2
length: 15
CDR3: ASSQRTSGGAEYEQY

J: TRBJ1-2
V: TRBV7-2
length: 13
CDR3: ASSPRTGGRYGYT

J: TRBJ1-5
V: TRBV7-2
length: 12
CDR3: ASSLVRAPQPQH

J: TRBJ1-5
V: TRBV18
length: 10
CDR3: ASSSKNQPQH

J: TRBJ2-1
V: TRBV7-6
length: 14
CDR3: ASSLRSGGRADEQF

J: TRBJ2-1
V: TRBV29-1
length: 12
CDR3: SVDRLAGGNEQF

J: TRBJ2-3
V: TRBV6-4
length: 11
CDR3: ASSARATDTQY

J: TRBJ1-4
V: TRBV7-9
length: 12
CDR3: ASSEQGAVEKLF

J: TRBJ2-1
V: TRBV7-6
length: 12
CDR3: ASSLGVTGSEQF

J: TRBJ2-7
V: TRBV5-1
length: 13
CDR3: ASSDPRQGADEQY

J: TRBJ1-4
V: TRBV25-1
length: 13
CDR3: ASSELGDKGEKLF

J: TRBJ2-7
V: TRBV29-1
length: 12
CDR3: SVPGGGPPYEQY

J: TRBJ1-5
V: TRBV2
length: 12
CDR3: ASGTVYSNQPQH

J: TRBJ2-3
V: TRBV7-9
length: 13
CDR3: ASSLTLVRGDTQY

J: TRBJ1-1
V: TRBV28
length: 10
CDR3: ASSPGDRGYF

J: TRBJ2-7
V: TRBV6-1
length: 13
CDR3: ASSEGLADTYEQY